This is a list of T cell receptor beta chains from one sample in a study of human T cells and chemical hapten exposure. MiXCR, run by TCRdb on the RACE reads, gives a single entry per CDR3 protein. Of fewer than 200,000 distinct CDR3 sequences in the sample, about 22% were seen once. The sample in question was whole blood, obtained in connection with sensitization to the hapten diphenylcyclopropenone (DPC). These receptors were collected from a woman aged 45-60 years with alopecia areata. Some clones in this sample may be carry-over from other donors' samples. Each CDR3 is given with its conserved first and last residue. A D gene is named only where the DNA matches it firmly. Rows give clone size only sometimes, using once, few, many, or a class for an expanded clone.

J gene: TRBJ1-5
V gene: TRBV11-2
D gene: -
clone size: -
CDR3 DNA: TGTGCCAGCAGCTTATACAGGAATCAGCCCCAGCATTTT
CDR3 protein: CASSLYRNQPQHF

J gene: TRBJ2-7
V gene: TRBV6-5
D gene: TRBD1
clone size: -
CDR3 DNA: TGTGCCAGCAGTTACAGGACAGGGGGCGGCGAGCAGTACTTC
CDR3 protein: CASSYRTGGGEQYF

J gene: TRBJ2-1
V gene: TRBV12-3/TRBV12-4
D gene: -
clone size: -
CDR3 DNA: TGTGCCAGCAGTTTCTCGAACCCCTGGACCGGAGGTTTC
CDR3 protein: CASSFSNPWTGGF

J gene: TRBJ2-2
V gene: TRBV7-2
D gene: -
clone size: -
CDR3 DNA: TGTGCCAGCAGCTCAGGGACCGTAACCGGGGAGCTGTTTTTT
CDR3 protein: CASSSGTVTGELFF

J gene: TRBJ2-7
V gene: TRBV7-2
D gene: TRBD1
clone size: few
CDR3 DNA: TGTGCCAGCAGCTTAGCGGGAGCCTCGGGACAGGGGGCTCAGTACTTC
CDR3 protein: CASSLAGASGQGAQYF

J gene: TRBJ1-1
V gene: TRBV5-1
D gene: -
clone size: -
CDR3 DNA: TGCGCCAGCAGCTCGAGGCCGAGGGGGATGAACACTGAAGCTTTCTTT
CDR3 protein: CASSSRPRGMNTEAFF

J gene: TRBJ1-2
V gene: TRBV21-1
D gene: -
clone size: few
CDR3 DNA: TGTGCCAGCAGCATAAGAGTCGACAGCCACTATGGCTACACCTTC
CDR3 protein: CASSIRVDSHYGYTF

J gene: TRBJ2-5
V gene: TRBV3-1
D gene: TRBD1
clone size: few
CDR3 DNA: TGTGCCAGCAGTTTCACAGGGGGCGATGAGACCCAGTACTTC
CDR3 protein: CASSFTGGDETQYF

J gene: TRBJ1-1
V gene: TRBV5-1
D gene: -
clone size: -
CDR3 DNA: TGCGCCAGCAGCTTGGGAGGGTTTAGGGCTGAAGCTTTCTTT
CDR3 protein: CASSLGGFRAEAFF

J gene: TRBJ2-3
V gene: TRBV6-5
D gene: -
clone size: -
CDR3 DNA: TGTGCCAGCAGTTACGACGGTAGCGGCTTCACAGATACGCAGTATTTT
CDR3 protein: CASSYDGSGFTDTQYF

J gene: TRBJ2-7
V gene: TRBV29-1
D gene: TRBD1
clone size: few
CDR3 DNA: TGCAGCGCTTCCGGGACAGGGTACGACGAGCAGTACTTC
CDR3 protein: CSASGTGYDEQYF

J gene: TRBJ2-1
V gene: TRBV2
D gene: -
clone size: few
CDR3 DNA: TGTGCCAGCAGTGAAGTCTGGACTCGGGTTGGTGAGCAGTTCTTC
CDR3 protein: CASSEVWTRVGEQFF

J gene: TRBJ2-1
V gene: TRBV2
D gene: TRBD2
clone size: few
CDR3 DNA: TGTGCCAGCAGTCTGGTTCGCCCGGGACTAGCGAGGAATGAGCAGTTCTTC
CDR3 protein: CASSLVRPGLARNEQFF

J gene: TRBJ2-1
V gene: TRBV7-6
D gene: TRBD1
clone size: once
CDR3 DNA: TGTGCCAGCAGCCCAACCGGGACAGGGAGCTCCTACAATGAGCAGTTCTTC
CDR3 protein: CASSPTGTGSSYNEQFF

J gene: TRBJ2-1
V gene: TRBV6-5
D gene: TRBD1
clone size: few
CDR3 DNA: TGTGCCAGCAGCCCCGGGACAGGCACCCCTATGAGGTTCTTC
CDR3 protein: CASSPGTGTPMRFF

J gene: TRBJ1-1
V gene: TRBV5-5
D gene: TRBD1
clone size: -
CDR3 DNA: TGTGCCAGCAGCCTCTTACCGGGACAGGGCATGAACACTGAAGCTTTCTTT
CDR3 protein: CASSLLPGQGMNTEAFF

J gene: TRBJ2-7
V gene: TRBV6-1
D gene: -
clone size: -
CDR3 DNA: TGTGCCAGCGGCGGCTTGCGATCCTACGAGCAGTACTTC
CDR3 protein: CASGGLRSYEQYF

J gene: TRBJ1-1
V gene: TRBV7-9
D gene: -
clone size: few
CDR3 DNA: TGTGCCAGCAGTCCATCAGTAGACACTGAAGCTTTCTTT
CDR3 protein: CASSPSVDTEAFF

J gene: TRBJ2-3
V gene: TRBV29-1
D gene: TRBD2
clone size: -
CDR3 DNA: TGCAGCGTCTTAGCGGGAATGGGCACAGATACGCAGTATTTT
CDR3 protein: CSVLAGMGTDTQYF

J gene: TRBJ2-2
V gene: TRBV7-3
D gene: -
clone size: many
CDR3 DNA: TGTGCCAGCAGCTCGGGATTAAACACCGGGGAGCTGTTTTTT
CDR3 protein: CASSSGLNTGELFF

J gene: TRBJ2-2
V gene: TRBV29-1
D gene: TRBD2
clone size: -
CDR3 DNA: TGCAGCGCTCACCCGGGGGGTACCGGGGAGCTGTTTTTT
CDR3 protein: CSAHPGGTGELFF

J gene: TRBJ2-1
V gene: TRBV5-1
D gene: TRBD2
clone size: -
CDR3 DNA: TGCGCCAGCAGCTTATCTAGCGGGAGGGCCGATGAGCAGTTCTTC
CDR3 protein: CASSLSSGRADEQFF

J gene: TRBJ2-7
V gene: TRBV20-1
D gene: TRBD2
clone size: few
CDR3 DNA: TGCAGTGCTAGACCTCTTCCGATAGGGACTAGCGGGAGGGCCTCCCCCTACGAGCAGTACTTC
CDR3 protein: CSARPLPIGTSGRASPYEQYF

J gene: TRBJ1-5
V gene: TRBV12-3/TRBV12-4
D gene: -
clone size: few
CDR3 DNA: TGTGCCAGCAGTCCTGCCCCCCGGCGACAGCCCCAGCATTTT
CDR3 protein: CASSPAPRRQPQHF

J gene: TRBJ1-2
V gene: TRBV7-9
D gene: -
clone size: -
CDR3 DNA: TGTGCCAGCAGCTTAGATGTCGGCTATGGCTACACCTTC
CDR3 protein: CASSLDVGYGYTF

J gene: TRBJ1-6
V gene: TRBV7-2
D gene: TRBD1
clone size: -
CDR3 DNA: TGTGCCAGCAGTCGAAAAACCGGGACAGATAATTCACCCCTCCACTTT
CDR3 protein: CASSRKTGTDNSPLHF

J gene: TRBJ1-2
V gene: TRBV4-2
D gene: -
clone size: -
CDR3 DNA: TGTGCCAGCAGCCAAGACCTGGGGGTTTTGGATGGCTACACCTTC
CDR3 protein: CASSQDLGVLDGYTF

J gene: TRBJ2-3
V gene: TRBV2
D gene: TRBD2
clone size: -
CDR3 DNA: TGTGCCAGCAGTGGTCCCCTAGCGGGAGCGGGAGATACGCAGTATTTT
CDR3 protein: CASSGPLAGAGDTQYF

J gene: TRBJ2-2
V gene: TRBV12-3/TRBV12-4
D gene: -
clone size: -
CDR3 DNA: TGTGCCAGCGGACTAAGCTTCGGCGGGGAGCTGTTTTTT
CDR3 protein: CASGLSFGGELFF

J gene: TRBJ1-5
V gene: TRBV28
D gene: TRBD1
clone size: few
CDR3 DNA: TGTGCCAGCAGACCTATGACAGGGCTCAATCAGCCCCAGCATTTT
CDR3 protein: CASRPMTGLNQPQHF

J gene: TRBJ2-1
V gene: TRBV20-1
D gene: TRBD2
clone size: -
CDR3 DNA: TGCAGTGTGGTAGCGGGAAATGAGCAGTTCTTC
CDR3 protein: CSVVAGNEQFF

J gene: TRBJ1-1
V gene: TRBV28
D gene: -
clone size: -
CDR3 DNA: TGTGCCAGCAGAGTATACGAGGGGCGAGACACTGAAGCTTTCTTT
CDR3 protein: CASRVYEGRDTEAFF

J gene: TRBJ2-1
V gene: TRBV19
D gene: TRBD1
clone size: -
CDR3 DNA: TGTGCCAGTAGTAGTTCCGGGACAGGGTTTACTGAGCAGTTCTTC
CDR3 protein: CASSSSGTGFTEQFF

J gene: TRBJ2-2
V gene: TRBV20-1
D gene: -
clone size: -
CDR3 DNA: TGCAGTGCTAGCATGAGTGAGAGGGCCGGGGAGCTGTTTTTT
CDR3 protein: CSASMSERAGELFF

J gene: TRBJ1-5
V gene: TRBV4-2
D gene: TRBD1
clone size: -
CDR3 DNA: TGTGCCAGCAGCCAACGTAGGCCGGGACAGGGGGGTTCTGACAATCAGCCCCAGCATTTT
CDR3 protein: CASSQRRPGQGGSDNQPQHF

J gene: TRBJ2-1
V gene: TRBV7-2
D gene: TRBD2
clone size: few
CDR3 DNA: TGTGCCAGCAGCCTTGGGCTAGCGGGACGGAATGAGCAGTTCTTC
CDR3 protein: CASSLGLAGRNEQFF

J gene: TRBJ1-5
V gene: TRBV25-1
D gene: -
clone size: -
CDR3 DNA: TGTGCCAGCAGTGAATTTGGGGGTGAGCAGCCCCAGCATTTT
CDR3 protein: CASSEFGGEQPQHF

J gene: TRBJ2-4
V gene: TRBV5-1
D gene: TRBD2
clone size: -
CDR3 DNA: TGCGCCAGCAGCTTCCTAGCGGGAGATGCCAAAAACATTCAGTACTTC
CDR3 protein: CASSFLAGDAKNIQYF

J gene: TRBJ2-7
V gene: TRBV9
D gene: -
clone size: -
CDR3 DNA: TGTGCCAGCAGCGTAGGTGTGCAGGGGTGGGAGCAGTACTTC
CDR3 protein: CASSVGVQGWEQYF

J gene: TRBJ2-1
V gene: TRBV6-6
D gene: TRBD2
clone size: -
CDR3 DNA: TGTGCCAGCAGTTATCCCGGACTAGCCGCGGGTGGGCAGTTCTTC
CDR3 protein: CASSYPGLAAGGQFF

J gene: TRBJ1-5
V gene: TRBV20-1
D gene: TRBD1
clone size: -
CDR3 DNA: TGCAGTGCTAGAAACGACAGGGGGCTGGGGCAGCCCCAGCATTTT
CDR3 protein: CSARNDRGLGQPQHF

J gene: TRBJ2-5
V gene: TRBV20-1
D gene: TRBD2
clone size: few
CDR3 DNA: TGCAGTGCTAAACTAGCGGGAGTGTACCAAGAGACCCAGTACTTC
CDR3 protein: CSAKLAGVYQETQYF

J gene: TRBJ2-2
V gene: TRBV6-4
D gene: -
clone size: few
CDR3 DNA: TGTGCCAGCAGACGAGGGGCTGCGAACACCGGGGAGCTGTTTTTT
CDR3 protein: CASRRGAANTGELFF

J gene: TRBJ2-3
V gene: TRBV6-5
D gene: -
clone size: -
CDR3 DNA: TGTGCCAGCAGTTACTCGGGACCACCCACAGATACGCAGTATTTT
CDR3 protein: CASSYSGPPTDTQYF

J gene: TRBJ2-1
V gene: TRBV29-1
D gene: -
clone size: -
CDR3 DNA: TGCAGCGTTGGGGGGCATGAGCAGTTCTTC
CDR3 protein: CSVGGHEQFF

J gene: TRBJ2-2
V gene: TRBV5-1
D gene: TRBD2
clone size: -
CDR3 DNA: TGCGCCAGCAGCTTGCGTAGCGGGAGGACCACCGGGGAGCTGTTTTTT
CDR3 protein: CASSLRSGRTTGELFF

J gene: TRBJ1-4
V gene: TRBV15
D gene: -
clone size: few
CDR3 DNA: TGTGCCACCAGCAGAGGGACATTGGAAGAAAAACTGTTTTTT
CDR3 protein: CATSRGTLEEKLFF

J gene: TRBJ1-1
V gene: TRBV20-1
D gene: -
clone size: few
CDR3 DNA: TGCAGTGCTAGGGACAGAGCATCTGAAGCTTTCTTT
CDR3 protein: CSARDRASEAFF

J gene: TRBJ2-7
V gene: TRBV7-9
D gene: -
clone size: -
CDR3 DNA: TGTGCCAGCAGCTCCACAGAGCAGTACTTC
CDR3 protein: CASSSTEQYF